A selection of T cell receptor beta chains follows, all from one sample in a study of T cells in Graves' hyperthyroidism and ophthalmopathy. TCRdb fed the multiplex PCR reads into MiXCR, producing one record per CDR3 protein. Here the sample spans 450,000 to 500,000 distinct CDR3 sequences, approximately 22% being singletons. Sequencing input: blood. The receptors stem from a woman in her seventies with Graves' ophthalmopathy. Both conserved end residues are part of each CDR3. D genes are given only for firm matches. Only part of the rows carry a size: once, few, many, or a class if the clone is expanded.

j_call | clone_size | d_call | v_call | cdr3_aa | cdr3_nt
TRBJ1-5 | - | TRBD1 | TRBV6-1 | CASRGQGQPQHF | TGTGCCAGCAGAGGACAGGGTCAGCCCCAGCATTTT
TRBJ1-5 | few | - | TRBV2 | CASSELFGRQPQHF | TGTGCCAGCAGTGAATTATTTGGGCGGCAGCCCCAGCATTTT
TRBJ2-1 | - | TRBD1 | TRBV5-1 | CASSANTGTGYNEQFF | TGCGCCAGCAGCGCCAACACCGGGACAGGATACAATGAGCAGTTCTTC
TRBJ2-7 | many | - | TRBV6-5 | CASRLQGNAGEQYF | TGTGCCAGCAGATTACAGGGTAATGCAGGCGAGCAGTACTTC
TRBJ2-7 | many | TRBD1 | TRBV5-1 | CASSLAGQSYEQYF | TGCGCCAGCAGCTTGGCGGGACAGAGCTACGAGCAGTACTTC
TRBJ2-5 | - | - | TRBV20-1 | CSAGYRETQYF | TGCAGTGCTGGATACAGGGAGACCCAGTACTTC
TRBJ1-6 | - | - | TRBV5-1 | CASSLVGRDSPLHF | TGCGCCAGCAGCTTGGTGGGCCGGGATTCACCCCTCCACTTT
TRBJ2-2 | - | - | TRBV7-2 | CASSQVSLASNTGELFF | TGCGCCAGCAGCCAAGTTAGTCTAGCCTCTAACACCGGGGAGCTGTTTTTT
TRBJ1-1 | - | TRBD1 | TRBV28 | CASSKGTANTEAFF | TGTGCCAGCAGCAAAGGGACAGCGAACACTGAAGCCTTCTTT
TRBJ1-2 | - | - | TRBV12-3/TRBV12-4 | CASSFVGFGYTF | TGTGCCAGCAGTTTCGTGGGGTTTGGCTACACCTTC
TRBJ1-1 | - | - | TRBV7-9 | CASSQAPERGTEAFF | TGTGCCAGCAGCCAAGCCCCGGAGAGGGGAACTGAAGCTTTCTTT
TRBJ2-7 | many | TRBD1 | TRBV2 | CASSSQGQFAYEQYF | TGTGCCAGCAGTTCCCAGGGACAGTTTGCCTACGAGCAGTACTTC
TRBJ2-7 | few | - | TRBV10-2 | CASSEAEGRLKSYEQYF | TGCGCCAGCAGTGAGGCCGAGGGCAGACTAAAATCCTACGAGCAGTACTTC
TRBJ2-6 | - | - | TRBV20-1 | CSARDLGAPSGANVLTF | TGCAGTGCTAGAGATCTCGGGGCCCCCTCTGGGGCCAACGTCCTGACTTTC
TRBJ2-3 | - | - | TRBV5-5 | CASSLGLRSGSTDTQYF | TGTGCCAGCAGCTTGGGACTGCGGTCTGGTAGCACAGATACGCAGTATTTT
TRBJ1-1 | many | - | TRBV6-1 | CASRIRGQRDTEAFF | TGTGCCAGCAGGATACGGGGCCAACGGGACACTGAAGCTTTCTTT
TRBJ2-3 | - | - | TRBV29-1 | CSVEGRTSDTQYF | TGCAGCGTTGAAGGTCGAACTTCAGATACGCAGTATTTT
TRBJ2-7 | few | - | TRBV29-1 | CSVLGSSYEQYF | TGCAGCGTTCTGGGAAGCTCCTACGAGCAGTACTTC
TRBJ2-4 | few | - | TRBV4-1 | CASRVVWEAKNIQYF | TGCGCCAGTCGTGTGGTCTGGGAAGCCAAAAACATTCAGTACTTC
TRBJ1-6 | - | TRBD1 | TRBV27 | CASSLNEQGTFPLHF | TGTGCCAGCAGTTTAAATGAACAGGGGACGTTCCCCCTCCACTTT
TRBJ1-1 | - | - | TRBV12-3/TRBV12-4 | CASSVGEQGMNTEAFF | TGTGCCAGCAGCGTAGGAGAACAGGGTATGAACACTGAAGCTTTCTTT
TRBJ2-1 | - | TRBD2 | TRBV12-3/TRBV12-4 | CASSLRILLAKTYNEQFF | TGTGCCAGCAGTTTAAGAATCCTACTAGCGAAAACTTACAATGAGCAGTTCTTC